This passage covers 4 T cell receptor beta chains from one sample sequenced in a study of blood T cells in healthy people across ages. With a J-beta primer mix and a sample-barcoded 5' primer, a second PCR ran roughly 6 to 11 cycles. Using its own MiXCR run on the 5' RACE reads, TCRdb lists one record per CDR3 protein. This table has 850,000 to 1,300,000 distinct CDR3 sequences, around 43% appearing once. The source material was blood. Receptor source: a woman between 55 and 75 years old in good health.

As for this clonotype: A junction boundary mismatches the germline segment, possibly from a read error. The chain has TRBV27 and TRBJ2-6, with TRBD1 as a possible D gene (5 bases). Germline CDR1 and CDR2: MNHEY and SMNVEV (reference sequence). The CDR3 length is 13 residues. The CDR3 protein is CASGPSGADVLTF. As DNA, the CDR3 is TGTGCCAGCGGGCCCTCTGGGGCCGACGTCCTGACTTTC.

CDR3 in amino acids: CASSLGAGIVNQPQHF. The CDR3 DNA is TGTGCCAGCAGCTTGGGGGCAGGGATAGTCAATCAGCCCCAGCATTTT. The genes are TRBV5-5 and TRBJ1-5, with D possibly matching TRBD1 (5 bases). This CDR3 contains 16 residues. Germline V CDR1 and CDR2: SGHKS, YYEKEE (reference sequence). V was pared by 0 bases and J by 3 bases, with 13 bases between.

The chain has TRBV20-1 and TRBJ2-5; 8 positions agree with TRBD2. CDR1 DFQATT and CDR2 SNEGSKA come from the germline V gene (reference sequence). The J segment lost 2 bases and the V segment lost 0 bases, leaving 11 bases of the junction unmatched. This CDR3 comprises 17 residues. The CDR3, as DNA: TGCAGTGCTAGAGACGTTACGGGGGGGGCGAGTCAAGAGACCCAGTACTTC. This codes for CSARDVTGGASQETQYF.

Here the CDR3 DNA reads TGCAGTGCTAGAGTGGGCAGAAATCAGCCCCAGCATTTT. Encoded protein: CSARVGRNQPQHF. The chain recombines TRBV20-1 with TRBJ1-5; D is unresolved. The CDR3 loop spans 13 amino acids. Trimming stripped 1 base from V and 4 bases from J, with 8 bases between. The germline CDR1 and CDR2 sequences are DFQATT and SNEGSKA (reference sequence).